The present T cell receptor beta chain was sequenced within a study of T cell repertoires in cytomegalovirus infection. Across the study: An indication of both CMV infection and matching HLA type came from public TCR beta signatures.

Trimming left V 2 bases short and J 6 bases short, with 18 bases between. This CDR3 has 16 residues. Germline V gene lookup returns CDR1 SGHRS and CDR2 YFSETQ. Notes on the study in general: Cumulative frequency of public TCR beta families picked out carriers of CMV plus the relevant HLA. It was HLA-C-restricted CMV-specific TCR beta clonotypes that dominated the response ex vivo.

TCRdb reprocessed the reads with MiXCR, giving one entry per CDR3 protein. The data contain about 130,000 distinct CDR3 sequences, around 25% of them seen just once; the ten biggest clones take up about 37%. This clonotype was picked up one time. No antigen is known for it. The sample was PBMCs, sequenced either directly or after in vitro stimulation (not recorded which). The rearrangement uses TRBV5-1 and TRBJ2-1; TRBD2 might be the D (6 bases). The source is a human donor in good health (CMV status not recorded). Some clones in this sample may be carry-over from other donors' samples. CDR3: CASSLRSGPVANEQFF. The CDR3 DNA reads TGCGCCAGCAGCTTAAGGAGCGGGCCCGTAGCCAATGAGCAGTTCTTC. Together with reference TRBV5-1 and TRBJ2-1, the CDR3 gives the full variable domain: KAGVTQTPRYLIKTRGQQVTLSCSPISGHRSVSWYQQTPGQGLQFLFEYFSETQRNKGNFPGRFSGRQFSNSRSEMNVSTLELGDSALYLCASSLRSGPVANEQFFGPGTRLTVL.